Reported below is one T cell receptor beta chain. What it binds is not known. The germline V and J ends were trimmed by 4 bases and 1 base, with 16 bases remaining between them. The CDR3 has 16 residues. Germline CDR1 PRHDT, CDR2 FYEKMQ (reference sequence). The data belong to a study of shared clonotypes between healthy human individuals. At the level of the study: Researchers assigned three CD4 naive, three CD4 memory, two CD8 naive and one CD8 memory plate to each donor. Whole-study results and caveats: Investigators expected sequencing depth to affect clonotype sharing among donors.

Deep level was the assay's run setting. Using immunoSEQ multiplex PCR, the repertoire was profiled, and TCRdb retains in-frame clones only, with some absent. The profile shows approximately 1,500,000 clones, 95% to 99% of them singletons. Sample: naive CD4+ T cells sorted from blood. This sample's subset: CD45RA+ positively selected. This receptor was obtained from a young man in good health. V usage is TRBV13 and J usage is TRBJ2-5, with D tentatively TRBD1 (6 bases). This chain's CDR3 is CASSSRTAVLQETQYF. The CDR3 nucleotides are TGTGCCAGCAGCTCCCGGACAGCCGTTCTCCAAGAGACCCAGTACTTC.